This T cell receptor (beta chain) stems from a study of blood T cells in healthy people across ages. Concerning this clonotype: Its antigen is as yet unknown.

Study-level results: Higher diversity and more naive CD4+ cells were features of long-lived donors, compared to aged donors. It was held that diversity estimates obtained from one million T cells represented underestimates. The unsorted PBMCs prevented any conclusive comparison of naive versus antigen-experienced cells.

A second PCR of 7 to 11 cycles used a sample-barcoded 5' primer and a J-beta primer mix. One entry per CDR3 protein results from TCRdb running MiXCR on the 5' RACE reads. The sample holds 1.8 million or so distinct CDR3 sequences; around 42% are singletons and the top ten take about 23%. The study drew donors from healthy Caucasian individuals in Russia aged about 6 to 90. The V end was cut by 3 bases, the J end by 13 bases, with 25 bases between. Per germline, CDR1 SEHNR and CDR2 FQNEAQ (reference sequence). CDR3 size: 16 residues. The genes are TRBV7-9 and TRBJ2-4, with a weak D call TRBD2 (6 bases). This sequence originates from a human donor in good health. The sequenced material came from blood. The CDR3 region has the DNA TGTGCCAGCAGCTTTATAGGACTAACTTCCTACAATGAGCAGTACTTC. It encodes CASSFIGLTSYNEQYF.